This TCR beta chain was observed in a study of blood T cell repertoires in COVID-19. Whole-study context: PBMCs, B-cell-depleted T cells, or T cells were the source of the cDNA or gDNA that made up the material.

Method: immunoSEQ multiplex PCR; TCRdb's copy keeps in-frame clones and lacks some. This sample has 200,000 to 250,000 clones, with 84% found just once. This CDR3 contains 12 residues. V dropped 10 bases and J dropped 0 bases, with 9 bases sitting between them. Germline CDR1 reads MNHEY; CDR2 reads SVGAGI. This clone has a single count. The chain employs TRBV6-5 and TRBJ1-2; weak D call: TRBD1 (5 bases). The receptor was isolated from a woman aged 30 to 39 who had recovered from COVID-19. Sequencing was carried out using peripheral blood. The CDR3 loop reads CAIDSSNYGYTF. In nucleotides, the CDR3 is TGTGCCATCGACAGTTCTAACTATGGCTACACCTTC.